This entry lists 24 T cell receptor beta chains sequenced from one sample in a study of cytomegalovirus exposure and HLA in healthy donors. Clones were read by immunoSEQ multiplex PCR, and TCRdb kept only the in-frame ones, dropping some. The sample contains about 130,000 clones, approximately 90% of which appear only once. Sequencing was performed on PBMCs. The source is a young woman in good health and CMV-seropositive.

The CDR3 DNA follows: TGTGCCAGCAGTTTACAGGGAAAGGGTAATATGGACACTGAAGCTTTCTTT. Its protein product is CASSLQGKGNMDTEAFF. V usage is TRBV27 and J usage is TRBJ1-1; tentatively, D is TRBD1 (5 bases). Germline V gives CDR1 MNHEY, CDR2 SMNVEV (reference sequence). CDR3 length equals 17 residues. The V end lost 2 bases, the J end lost 3 bases, and 19 bases lay between the germline ends.

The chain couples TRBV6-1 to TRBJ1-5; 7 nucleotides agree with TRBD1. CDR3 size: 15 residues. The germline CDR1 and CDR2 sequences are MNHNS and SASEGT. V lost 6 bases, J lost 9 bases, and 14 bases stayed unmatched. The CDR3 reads CASSPQGTPGWPQHF. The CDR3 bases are TGTGCCAGCAGCCCACAGGGGACTCCCGGGTGGCCCCAGCATTTT.

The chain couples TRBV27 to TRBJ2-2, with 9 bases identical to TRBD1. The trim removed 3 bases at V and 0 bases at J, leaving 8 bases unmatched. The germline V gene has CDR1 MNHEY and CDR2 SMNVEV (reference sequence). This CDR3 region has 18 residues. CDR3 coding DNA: TGTGCCAGCAGTTTTAACCGGGACAGGGTCGCGAACACCGGGGAGCTGTTTTTT. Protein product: CASSFNRDRVANTGELFF.

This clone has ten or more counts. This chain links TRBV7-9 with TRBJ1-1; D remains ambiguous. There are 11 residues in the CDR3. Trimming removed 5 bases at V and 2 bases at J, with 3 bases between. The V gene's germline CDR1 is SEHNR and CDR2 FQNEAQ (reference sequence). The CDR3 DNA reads TGTGCCAGCAGCACTAACACTGAAGCTTTCTTT. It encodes CASSTNTEAFF.

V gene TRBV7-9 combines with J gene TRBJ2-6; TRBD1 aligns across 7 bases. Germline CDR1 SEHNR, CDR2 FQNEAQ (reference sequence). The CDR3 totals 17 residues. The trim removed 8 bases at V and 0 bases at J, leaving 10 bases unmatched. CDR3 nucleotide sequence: TGTGCCAGCCCCCGGACAGGTTTACCCTCTGGGGCCAACGTCCTGACTTTC. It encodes CASPRTGLPSGANVLTF.

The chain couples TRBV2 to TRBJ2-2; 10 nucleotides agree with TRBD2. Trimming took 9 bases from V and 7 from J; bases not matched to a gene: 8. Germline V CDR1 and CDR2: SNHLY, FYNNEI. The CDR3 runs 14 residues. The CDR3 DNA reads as TGTGCCAGTGTGGCTAGCGGGAGTTTCGGGGAGCTGTTTTTT. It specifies CASVASGSFGELFF.

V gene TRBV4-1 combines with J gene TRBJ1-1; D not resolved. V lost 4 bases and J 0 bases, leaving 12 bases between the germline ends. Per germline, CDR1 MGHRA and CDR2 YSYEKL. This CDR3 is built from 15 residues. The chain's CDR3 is CASSPEDGLNTEAFF. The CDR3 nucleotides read TGCGCCAGCAGCCCAGAAGACGGGTTGAACACTGAAGCTTTCTTT.

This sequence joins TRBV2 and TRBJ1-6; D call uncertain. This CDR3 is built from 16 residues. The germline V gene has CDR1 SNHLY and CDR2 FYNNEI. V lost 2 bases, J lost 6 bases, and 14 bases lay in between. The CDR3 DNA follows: TGTGCCAGCAGTGAATTAAGCGGGATCCTTAATTCACCCCTCCACTTT. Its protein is CASSELSGILNSPLHF.

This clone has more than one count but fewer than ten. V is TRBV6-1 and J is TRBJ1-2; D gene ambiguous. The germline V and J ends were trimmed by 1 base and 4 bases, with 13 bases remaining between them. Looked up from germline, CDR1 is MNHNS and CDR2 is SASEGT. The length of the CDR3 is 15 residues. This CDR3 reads CASSEGQATIYGYTF. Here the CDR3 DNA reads TGTGCCAGCAGTGAAGGGCAGGCCACGATCTATGGCTACACCTTC.

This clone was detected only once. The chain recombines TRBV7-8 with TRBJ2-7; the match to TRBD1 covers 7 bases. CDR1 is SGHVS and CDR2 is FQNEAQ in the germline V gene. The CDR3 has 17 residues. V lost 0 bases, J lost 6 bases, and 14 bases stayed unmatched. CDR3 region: CASSLAGGRGRGVEQYF. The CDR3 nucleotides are TGTGCCAGCAGCTTAGCAGGGGGCCGGGGCAGAGGGGTCGAGCAGTACTTC.

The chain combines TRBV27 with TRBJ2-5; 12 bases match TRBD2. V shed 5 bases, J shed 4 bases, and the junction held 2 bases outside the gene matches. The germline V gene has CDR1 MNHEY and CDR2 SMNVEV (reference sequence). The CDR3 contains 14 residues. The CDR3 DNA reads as TGTGCCAGCAGTACACTAGCGGGAGGAGAGACCCAGTACTTC. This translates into CASSTLAGGETQYF.

CDR3 region: CASSLSREGHYEQYF. The CDR3 bases are TGTGCCAGCAGTTTATCTCGGGAGGGCCATTACGAGCAGTACTTC. The gene calls are TRBV27 and TRBJ2-7; TRBD2 agrees at 8 bases. After removal of 0 bases from V and 4 bases from J, the junction contained 5 bases not matched to a gene. Per germline, CDR1 MNHEY and CDR2 SMNVEV (reference sequence). This CDR3 spans 15 amino acids.

The CDR3 is CASTPGTGANVLTF. The DNA for the CDR3 is TGTGCCAGCACCCCGGGTACTGGGGCCAACGTCCTGACTTTC. This chain connects TRBV28 to TRBJ2-6; D uncertain. With 7 bases removed from V and 2 bases from J, the gap between germline ends came to 9 bases. Germline CDR1 is MDHEN and CDR2 is SYDVKM. The CDR3 totals 14 residues.

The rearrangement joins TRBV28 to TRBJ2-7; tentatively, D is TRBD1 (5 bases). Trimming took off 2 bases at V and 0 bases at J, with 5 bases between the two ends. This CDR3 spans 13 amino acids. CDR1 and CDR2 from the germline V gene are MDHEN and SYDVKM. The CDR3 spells CASSLDSSYEQYF. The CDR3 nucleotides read TGTGCCAGCAGTTTAGACAGCTCCTACGAGCAGTACTTC.

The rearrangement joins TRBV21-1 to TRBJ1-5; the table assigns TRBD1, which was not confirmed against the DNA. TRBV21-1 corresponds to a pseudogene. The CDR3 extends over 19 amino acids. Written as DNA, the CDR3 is TGTGCCAGCAGCAAAGGATGGCACGTGTTAACCCCTAGCAATCAGCCCCAGCATTTT. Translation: CASSKGWHVLTPSNQPQHF.

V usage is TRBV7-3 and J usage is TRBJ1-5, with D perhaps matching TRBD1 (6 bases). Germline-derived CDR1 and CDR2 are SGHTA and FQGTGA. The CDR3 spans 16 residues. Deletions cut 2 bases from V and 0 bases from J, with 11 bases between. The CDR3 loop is CASSLEGQYSNQPQHF. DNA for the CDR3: TGTGCCAGCAGCTTAGAAGGACAGTATAGCAATCAGCCCCAGCATTTT.

For the CDR3, the DNA is TGTGCCAGCAGTCGTGGGAGCGTAGAGCAGTACTTC. As protein: CASSRGSVEQYF. This chain links TRBV2 with TRBJ2-7; the D gene is possibly TRBD2 (5 bases). The germline V and J ends were trimmed by 5 bases and 7 bases, with 12 bases remaining between them. Looked up from germline, CDR1 is SNHLY and CDR2 is FYNNEI. The CDR3 is 12 amino acids. Full variable domain (rest looked up from reference TRBV2 and TRBJ2-7): EPEVTQTPSHQVTQMGQEVILRCVPISNHLYFYWYRQILGQKVEFLVSFYNNEISEKSEIFDDQFSVERPDGSNFTLKIRSTKLEDSAMYFCASSRGSVEQYFGPGTRLTVT.

The DNA of the CDR3 is TGTGCCAGCAGCGATCAGGGATTCACCGGGGAGCTGTTTTTT. It encodes CASSDQGFTGELFF. This chain uses TRBV6-6 with TRBJ2-2; D might be TRBD1 (5 bases). Deletions cut 6 bases from V and 4 bases from J, with 12 bases between. Germline loops: CDR1 MNHNY, CDR2 SVGAGI (reference sequence). The length of the CDR3 is 14 residues.

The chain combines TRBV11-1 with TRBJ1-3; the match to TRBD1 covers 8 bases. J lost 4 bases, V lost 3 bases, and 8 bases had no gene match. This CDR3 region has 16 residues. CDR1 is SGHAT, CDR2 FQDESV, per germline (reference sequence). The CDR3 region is CASSFSAGTGGNTIYF. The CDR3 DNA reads TGTGCCAGCAGCTTCTCGGCCGGGACAGGAGGAAACACCATATATTTT.

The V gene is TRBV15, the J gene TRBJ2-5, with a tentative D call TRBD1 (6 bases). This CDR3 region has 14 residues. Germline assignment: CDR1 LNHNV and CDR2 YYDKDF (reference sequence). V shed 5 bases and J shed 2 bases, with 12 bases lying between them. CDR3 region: CATSGGQVQETQYF. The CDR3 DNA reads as TGTGCCACCAGCGGGGGCCAGGTACAAGAGACCCAGTACTTC.

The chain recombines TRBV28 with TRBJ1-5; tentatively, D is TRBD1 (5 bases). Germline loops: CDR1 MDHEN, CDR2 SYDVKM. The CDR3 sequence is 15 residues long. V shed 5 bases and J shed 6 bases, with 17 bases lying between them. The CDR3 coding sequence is TGTGCCAGCAGTCCCCCCGGCAGGGTGGGTCAGCCCCAGCATTTT. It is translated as CASSPPGRVGQPQHF. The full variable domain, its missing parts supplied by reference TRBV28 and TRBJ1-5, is DVKVTQSSRYLVKRTGEKVFLECVQDMDHENMFWYRQDPGLGLRLIYFSYDVKMKEKGDIPEGYSVSREKKERFSLILESASTNQTSMYLCASSPPGRVGQPQHFGDGTRLSIL.

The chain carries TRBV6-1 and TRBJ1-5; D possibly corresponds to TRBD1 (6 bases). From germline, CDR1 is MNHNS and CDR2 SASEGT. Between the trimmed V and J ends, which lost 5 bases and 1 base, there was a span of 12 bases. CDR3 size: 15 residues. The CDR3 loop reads CASSPRGRSNQPQHF. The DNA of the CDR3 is TGTGCCAGCAGTCCCAGGGGTCGAAGCAATCAGCCCCAGCATTTT.

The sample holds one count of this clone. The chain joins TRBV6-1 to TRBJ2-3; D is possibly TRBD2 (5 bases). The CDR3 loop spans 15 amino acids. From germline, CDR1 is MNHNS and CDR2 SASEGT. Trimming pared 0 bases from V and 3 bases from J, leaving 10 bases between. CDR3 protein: CASSEAGGGTDTQYF. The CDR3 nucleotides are TGTGCCAGCAGTGAAGCGGGTGGCGGGACAGATACGCAGTATTTT.

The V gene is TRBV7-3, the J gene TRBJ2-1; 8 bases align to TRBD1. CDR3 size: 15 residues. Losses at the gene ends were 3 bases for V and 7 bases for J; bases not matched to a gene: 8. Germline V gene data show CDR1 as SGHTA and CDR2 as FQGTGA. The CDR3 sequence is CASSFSQGARNEQFF. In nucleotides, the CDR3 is TGTGCCAGCAGCTTTTCCCAGGGGGCACGGAATGAGCAGTTCTTC. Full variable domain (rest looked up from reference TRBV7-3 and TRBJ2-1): GAGVSQTPSNKVTEKGKYVELRCDPISGHTALYWYRQSLGQGPEFLIYFQGTGAADDSGLPNDRFFAVRPEGSVSTLKIQRTERGDSAVYLCASSFSQGARNEQFFGPGTRLTVL.